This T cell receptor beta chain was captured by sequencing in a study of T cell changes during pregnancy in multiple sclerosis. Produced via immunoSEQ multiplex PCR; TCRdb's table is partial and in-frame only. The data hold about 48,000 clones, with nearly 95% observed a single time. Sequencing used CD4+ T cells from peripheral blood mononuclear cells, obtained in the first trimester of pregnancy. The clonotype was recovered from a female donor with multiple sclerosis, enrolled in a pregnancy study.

The CDR3 nucleotides are TGTGCCATCAGCGACCGGGACAATGAAGCTTTCTTT. It specifies CAISDRDNEAFF. The genes are TRBV10-3 and TRBJ1-1, with D perhaps TRBD1 (6 bases). Trimming stripped 6 bases from V and 7 bases from J, with 12 bases between. Germline V lookup: CDR1 ENHRY, CDR2 SYGVKD. The CDR3 is 12 residues long.